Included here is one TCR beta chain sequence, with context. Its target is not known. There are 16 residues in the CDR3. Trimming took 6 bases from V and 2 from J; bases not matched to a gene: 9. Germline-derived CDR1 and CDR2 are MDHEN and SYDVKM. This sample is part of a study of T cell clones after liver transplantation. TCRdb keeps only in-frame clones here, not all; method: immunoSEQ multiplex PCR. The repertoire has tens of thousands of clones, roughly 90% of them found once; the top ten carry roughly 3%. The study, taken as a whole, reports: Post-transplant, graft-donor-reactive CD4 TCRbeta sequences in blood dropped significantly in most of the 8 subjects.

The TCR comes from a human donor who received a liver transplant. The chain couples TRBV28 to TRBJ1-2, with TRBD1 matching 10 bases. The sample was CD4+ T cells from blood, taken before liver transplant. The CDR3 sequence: CASSLGQGVVNYGYTF. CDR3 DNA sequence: TGTGCCAGCAGCCTCGGACAGGGGGTCGTAAACTATGGCTACACCTTC.